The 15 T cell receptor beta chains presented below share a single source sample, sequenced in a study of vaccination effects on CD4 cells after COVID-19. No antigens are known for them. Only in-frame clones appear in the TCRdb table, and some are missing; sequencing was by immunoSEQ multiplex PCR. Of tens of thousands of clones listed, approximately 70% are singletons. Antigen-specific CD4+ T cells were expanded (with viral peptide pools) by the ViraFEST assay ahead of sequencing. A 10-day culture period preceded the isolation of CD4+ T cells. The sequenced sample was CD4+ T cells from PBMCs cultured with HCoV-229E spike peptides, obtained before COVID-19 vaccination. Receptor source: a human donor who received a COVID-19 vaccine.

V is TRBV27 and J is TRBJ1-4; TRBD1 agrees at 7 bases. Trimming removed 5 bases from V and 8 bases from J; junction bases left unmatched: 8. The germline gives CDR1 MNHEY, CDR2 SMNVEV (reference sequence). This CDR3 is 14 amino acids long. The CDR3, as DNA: TGTGCCAGCAGTCTACAGGGGATAGGGGAAAAACTGTTTTTT. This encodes CASSLQGIGEKLFF.

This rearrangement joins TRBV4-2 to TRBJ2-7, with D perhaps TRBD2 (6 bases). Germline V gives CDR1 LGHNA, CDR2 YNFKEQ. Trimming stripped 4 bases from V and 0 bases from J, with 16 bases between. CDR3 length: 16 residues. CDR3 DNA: TGTGCCAGCAGCCCCCCGACTAGTTCCCTCTCCTACGAGCAGTACTTC. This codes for CASSPPTSSLSYEQYF.

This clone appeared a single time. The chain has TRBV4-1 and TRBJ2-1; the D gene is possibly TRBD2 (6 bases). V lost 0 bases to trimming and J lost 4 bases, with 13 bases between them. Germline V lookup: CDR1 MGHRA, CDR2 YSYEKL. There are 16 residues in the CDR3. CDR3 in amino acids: CASSQEEVRGYNEQFF. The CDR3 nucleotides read TGCGCCAGCAGCCAAGAAGAGGTGCGGGGATACAATGAGCAGTTCTTC.

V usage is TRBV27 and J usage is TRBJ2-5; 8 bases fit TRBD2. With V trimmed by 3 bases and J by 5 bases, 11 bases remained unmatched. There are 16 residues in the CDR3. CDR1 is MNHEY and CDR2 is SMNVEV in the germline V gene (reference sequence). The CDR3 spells CASSFEAGAGSETQYF. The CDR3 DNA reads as TGTGCCAGCAGTTTCGAAGCGGGAGCTGGTTCGGAGACCCAGTACTTC.

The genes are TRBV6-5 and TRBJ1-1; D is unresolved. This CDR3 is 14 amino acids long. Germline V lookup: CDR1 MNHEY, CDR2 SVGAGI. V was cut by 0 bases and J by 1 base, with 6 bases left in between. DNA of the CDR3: TGTGCCAGCAGTTACTCCTCAGAGAACACTGAAGCTTTCTTT. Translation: CASSYSSENTEAFF.

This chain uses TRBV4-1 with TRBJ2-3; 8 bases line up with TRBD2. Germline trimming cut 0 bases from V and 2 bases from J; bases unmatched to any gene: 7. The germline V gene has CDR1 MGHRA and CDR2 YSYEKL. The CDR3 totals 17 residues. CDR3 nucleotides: TGCGCCAGCAGCCAAGATTCGGCGGGGGGCTACACAGATACGCAGTATTTT. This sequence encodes CASSQDSAGGYTDTQYF.

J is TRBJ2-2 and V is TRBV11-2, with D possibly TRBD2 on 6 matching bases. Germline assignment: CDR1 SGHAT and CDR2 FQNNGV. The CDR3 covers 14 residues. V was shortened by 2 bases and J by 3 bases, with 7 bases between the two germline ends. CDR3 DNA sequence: TGTGCCAGCAGCTTAAGGAGGGACACCGGGGAGCTGTTTTTT. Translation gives CASSLRRDTGELFF.

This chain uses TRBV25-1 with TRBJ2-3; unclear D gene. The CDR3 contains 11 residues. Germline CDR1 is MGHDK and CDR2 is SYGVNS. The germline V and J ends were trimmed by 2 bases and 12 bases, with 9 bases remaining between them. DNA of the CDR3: TGTGCCAGCAGTGAAGAGCTAAGACAGTATTTT. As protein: CASSEELRQYF.

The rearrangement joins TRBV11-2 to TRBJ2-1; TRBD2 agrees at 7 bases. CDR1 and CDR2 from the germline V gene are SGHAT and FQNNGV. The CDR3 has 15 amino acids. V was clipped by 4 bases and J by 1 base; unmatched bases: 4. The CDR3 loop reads CASSSGGTSYNEQFF. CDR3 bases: TGTGCCAGCAGCTCGGGAGGAACGTCCTACAATGAGCAGTTCTTC.

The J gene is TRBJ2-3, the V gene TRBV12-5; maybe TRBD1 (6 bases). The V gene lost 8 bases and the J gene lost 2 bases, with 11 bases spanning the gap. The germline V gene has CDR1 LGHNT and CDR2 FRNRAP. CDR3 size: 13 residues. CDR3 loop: CASNRQATDTQYF. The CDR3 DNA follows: TGTGCTAGTAATCGACAGGCCACAGATACGCAGTATTTT.

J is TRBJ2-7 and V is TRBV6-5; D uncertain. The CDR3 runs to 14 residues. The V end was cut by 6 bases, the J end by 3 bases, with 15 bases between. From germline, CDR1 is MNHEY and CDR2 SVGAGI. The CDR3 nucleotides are TGTGCCAGCAGCGGCAGTTCGGTAATCTACGAGCAGTACTTC. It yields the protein CASSGSSVIYEQYF.

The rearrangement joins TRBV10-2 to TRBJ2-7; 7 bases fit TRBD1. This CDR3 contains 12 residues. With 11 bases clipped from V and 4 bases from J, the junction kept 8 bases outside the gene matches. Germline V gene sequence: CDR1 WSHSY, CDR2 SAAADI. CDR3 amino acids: CAVTGTDYEQYF. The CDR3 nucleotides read TGCGCCGTCACTGGGACAGATTACGAGCAGTACTTC.

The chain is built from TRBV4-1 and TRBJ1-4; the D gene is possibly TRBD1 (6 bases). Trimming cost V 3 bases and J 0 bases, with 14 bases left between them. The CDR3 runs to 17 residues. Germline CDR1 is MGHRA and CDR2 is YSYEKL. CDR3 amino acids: CASSHFTGQSTNEKLFF. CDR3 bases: TGCGCCAGCAGCCACTTTACCGGACAGTCAACTAATGAAAAACTGTTTTTT.

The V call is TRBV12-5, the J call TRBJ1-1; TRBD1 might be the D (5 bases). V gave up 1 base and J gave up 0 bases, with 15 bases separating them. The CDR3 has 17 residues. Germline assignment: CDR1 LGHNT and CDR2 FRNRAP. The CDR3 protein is CASGLAGQTIMNTEAFF. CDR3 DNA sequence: TGTGCTAGTGGTTTGGCGGGGCAGACCATCATGAACACTGAAGCTTTCTTT.

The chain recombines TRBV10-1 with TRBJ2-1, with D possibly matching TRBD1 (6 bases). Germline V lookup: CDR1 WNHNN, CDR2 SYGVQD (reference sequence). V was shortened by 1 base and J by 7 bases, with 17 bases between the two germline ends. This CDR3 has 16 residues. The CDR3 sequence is CASSEYGTLPGNEQFF. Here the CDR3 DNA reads TGCGCCAGCAGTGAGTACGGGACACTACCGGGGAATGAGCAGTTCTTC.